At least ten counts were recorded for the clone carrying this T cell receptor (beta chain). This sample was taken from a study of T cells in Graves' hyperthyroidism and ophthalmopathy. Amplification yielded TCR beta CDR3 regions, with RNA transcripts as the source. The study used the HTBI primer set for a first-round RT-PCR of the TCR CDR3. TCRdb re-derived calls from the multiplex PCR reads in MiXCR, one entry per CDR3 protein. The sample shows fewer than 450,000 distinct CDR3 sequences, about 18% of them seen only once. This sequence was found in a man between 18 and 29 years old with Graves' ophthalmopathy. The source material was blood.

CDR3 protein: CASKRGFGETQYF. The CDR3, as DNA: TGTGCCAGCAAAAGGGGCTTCGGGGAGACCCAGTACTTC. V gene TRBV12-3 or TRBV12-4 combines with J gene TRBJ2-5; D perhaps matches TRBD1 (5 bases). V lost 7 bases and J 5 bases, leaving 14 bases between the germline ends. CDR3 size: 13 residues.